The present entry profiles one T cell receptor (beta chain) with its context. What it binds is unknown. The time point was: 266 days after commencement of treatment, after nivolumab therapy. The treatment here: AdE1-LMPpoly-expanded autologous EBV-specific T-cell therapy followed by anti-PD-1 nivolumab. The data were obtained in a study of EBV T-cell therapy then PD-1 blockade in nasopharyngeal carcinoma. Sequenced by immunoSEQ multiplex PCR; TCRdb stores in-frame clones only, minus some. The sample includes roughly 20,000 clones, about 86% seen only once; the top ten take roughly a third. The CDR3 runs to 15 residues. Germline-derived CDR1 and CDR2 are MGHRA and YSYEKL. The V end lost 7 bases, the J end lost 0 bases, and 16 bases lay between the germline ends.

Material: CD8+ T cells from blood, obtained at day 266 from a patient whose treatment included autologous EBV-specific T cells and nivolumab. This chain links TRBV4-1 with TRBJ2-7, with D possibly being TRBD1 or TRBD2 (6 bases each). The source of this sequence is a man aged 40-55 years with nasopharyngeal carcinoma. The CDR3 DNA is TGCGCCAGCACCCAGGGGTCGCGGGACTCCTACGAGCAGTACTTC. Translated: CASTQGSRDSYEQYF.